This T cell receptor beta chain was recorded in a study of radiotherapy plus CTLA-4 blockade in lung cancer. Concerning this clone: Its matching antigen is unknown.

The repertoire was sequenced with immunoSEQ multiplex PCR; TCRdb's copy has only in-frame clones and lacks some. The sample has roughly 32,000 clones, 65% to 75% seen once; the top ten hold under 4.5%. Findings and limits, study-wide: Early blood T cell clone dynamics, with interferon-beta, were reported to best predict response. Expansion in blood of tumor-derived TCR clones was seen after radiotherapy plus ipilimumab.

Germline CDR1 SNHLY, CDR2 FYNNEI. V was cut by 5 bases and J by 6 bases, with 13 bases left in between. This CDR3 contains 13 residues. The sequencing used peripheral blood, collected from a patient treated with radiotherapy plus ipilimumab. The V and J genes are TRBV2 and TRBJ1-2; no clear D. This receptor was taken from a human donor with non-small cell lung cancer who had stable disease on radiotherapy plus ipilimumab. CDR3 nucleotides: TGTGCCAGCAGTCCACTAACAGTCAATGGCTACACCTTC. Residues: CASSPLTVNGYTF.